A selection of T cell receptor beta chains follows, all from one sample in a study of Ad26.COV2.S vaccination and SARS-CoV-2 variants. Assay used: immunoSEQ multiplex PCR; TCRdb lists only in-frame clones, some missing. The data contain about 350,000 clones, 88% of them singletons. Sample: peripheral blood, taken in a trial of Ad26.COV2.S vaccine versus placebo. The receptor set was obtained from a person aged 18-65 years who received the Ad26.COV2.S COVID-19 vaccine or a placebo. Each CDR3 is given with its conserved first and last residue. D genes are given only for firm matches. A row's size may be missing; if present it is once, few, many or a size class.

j_gene,d_gene,abundance,v_gene,CDR3aa,CDR3nt
TRBJ1-2,-,-,TRBV6-5,CASRLTVANYGYTF,TGTGCCAGCAGATTAACAGTGGCCAACTATGGCTACACCTTC
TRBJ1-2,-,-,TRBV6-5,CASREHEGYGYTF,TGTGCCAGCAGGGAGCACGAGGGCTATGGCTACACCTTC
TRBJ2-2,-,-,TRBV14,CASSQFVSGAGGELFF,TGTGCCAGCAGCCAATTTGTTAGTGGGGCCGGCGGGGAGCTGTTTTTT
TRBJ2-7,-,-,TRBV28,CASWDWRGTAYEQYF,TGTGCCAGCTGGGACTGGCGGGGGACAGCCTACGAGCAGTACTTC
TRBJ1-1,-,-,TRBV6-2/TRBV6-3,CASSYSRVLAEAFF,TGTGCCAGCAGTTACTCGCGGGTTTTAGCTGAAGCTTTCTTT
TRBJ2-7,TRBD2,-,TRBV9,CASSPRGAGPYEQYF,TGTGCCAGCAGCCCCCGCGGAGCGGGACCCTACGAGCAGTACTTC
TRBJ2-1,-,-,TRBV28,CASRLTSPPSNEQFF,TGTGCCAGCAGGCTCACTTCCCCTCCCTCGAATGAGCAGTTCTTC
TRBJ1-2,TRBD1,-,TRBV4-3,CASSQVWTGDYGYTF,TGCGCCAGCAGCCAAGTTTGGACAGGAGACTATGGCTACACCTTC
TRBJ2-5,-,-,TRBV11-2,CASSPNAGPSQETQYF,TGTGCCAGCAGTCCGAATGCAGGGCCCTCCCAAGAGACCCAGTACTTC
TRBJ2-5,-,-,TRBV18,CASSPPGRQQETQYF,TGTGCCAGCTCACCACCCGGCAGGCAACAAGAGACCCAGTACTTC
TRBJ1-1,-,once,TRBV5-6,CASSLDRMMNTEAFF,TGTGCCAGCAGCTTGGACAGAATGATGAACACTGAAGCTTTCTTT
TRBJ2-5,-,-,TRBV6-5,CASSLGGDAETQYF,TGTGCCAGCAGTCTGGGCGGGGACGCGGAGACCCAGTACTTC
TRBJ2-5,-,-,TRBV9,CASSYGSYQETQYF,TGTGCCAGCAGCTACGGCTCGTACCAAGAGACCCAGTACTTC
TRBJ2-5,TRBD1,once,TRBV6-6,CASSYGTAKGETQYF,TGTGCCAGCAGTTACGGGACAGCTAAGGGGGAGACCCAGTACTTC
TRBJ2-7,-,-,TRBV6-5,CASSYPTEQGNYEQYF,TGTGCCAGCAGTTACCCTACTGAACAGGGCAACTACGAGCAGTACTTC
TRBJ2-1,-,-,TRBV6-2/TRBV6-3,CASSRTRLTSNEQFF,TGTGCCAGCAGCCGGACTCGACTCACTAGCAATGAGCAGTTCTTC
TRBJ2-5,TRBD1,-,TRBV29-1,CSVLLRGDRRETQYF,TGCAGCGTCCTTCTCAGGGGGGACAGGAGAGAGACCCAGTACTTC
TRBJ2-7,-,-,TRBV15,CATSRETVYEQYF,TGTGCCACCAGCAGAGAGACAGTTTACGAGCAGTACTTC
TRBJ1-5,-,-,TRBV19,CASSIGGTLNQPQHF,TGTGCCAGTAGTATTGGGGGAACACTCAATCAGCCCCAGCATTTT
TRBJ2-3,-,-,TRBV27,CASSSGRRTDTQYF,TGTGCCAGCAGCTCAGGACGCCGCACAGATACGCAGTATTTT
TRBJ2-1,-,once,TRBV10-3,CAISEHTGRSGQFF,TGTGCCATCAGTGAGCACACAGGAAGGTCTGGGCAGTTCTTC
TRBJ2-7,-,few,TRBV6-2/TRBV6-3,CASSWTDYEQYF,TGTGCCAGCAGCTGGACAGACTACGAGCAGTACTTC
TRBJ2-7,-,-,TRBV4-3,CASSDGRSLREQYF,TGCGCCAGCAGCGACGGACGGAGTCTACGAGAGCAGTACTTC
TRBJ2-2,-,-,TRBV18,CASSPRDINTGELFF,TGTGCCAGCTCGCCGCGCGACATAAACACCGGGGAGCTGTTTTTT
TRBJ2-2,-,-,TRBV3-1/TRBV3-2,CASSQDDSRGWTGELFF,TGTGCCAGCAGCCAAGATGACTCCAGGGGTTGGACCGGGGAGCTGTTTTTT
TRBJ2-7,-,-,TRBV5-4,CASSKEGPQYEQYF,TGTGCCAGCAGCAAGGAGGGGCCACAATACGAGCAGTACTTC
TRBJ1-4,-,-,TRBV7-8,CASGPDGRSNEKLFF,TGTGCCAGCGGCCCGGATGGACGGAGTAATGAAAAACTGTTTTTT
TRBJ1-5,TRBD1,-,TRBV19,CASSIEGQVPHQPQHF,TGTGCCAGTAGTATAGAAGGACAGGTGCCCCATCAGCCCCAGCATTTT
TRBJ1-1,-,-,TRBV11-1,CASSLVPGIGTEAFF,TGTGCCAGCAGCTTAGTTCCGGGAATTGGGACTGAAGCTTTCTTT
TRBJ2-3,TRBD2,-,TRBV5-4,CASSSPVGGGSDTQYF,TGTGCCAGCAGCTCTCCTGTCGGGGGGGGTTCAGATACGCAGTATTTT
TRBJ2-7,-,-,TRBV20-1,CSASSLYEQYF,TGCAGTGCTAGCTCCCTCTACGAGCAGTACTTC
TRBJ2-1,TRBD2,-,TRBV19,CASSPGLTAYNEQFF,TGTGCCAGTAGTCCGGGACTAACAGCCTACAATGAGCAGTTCTTC
TRBJ2-1,TRBD2,-,TRBV7-2,CASSDKRLAGRDEQFF,TGTGCCAGCAGCGACAAGCGACTAGCGGGAAGGGATGAGCAGTTCTTC
TRBJ2-7,-,-,TRBV2,CASSPEGSYEQYF,TGTGCCAGCAGCCCCGAAGGGAGCTACGAGCAGTACTTC
TRBJ1-2,-,-,TRBV3-1/TRBV3-2,CASSPGSVATGGYTF,TGTGCCAGCAGCCCAGGGTCGGTGGCCACAGGGGGCTACACCTTC
TRBJ1-2,-,few,TRBV30,CAWSALPGDGYTF,TGTGCCTGGAGCGCCCTTCCAGGGGATGGCTACACCTTC
TRBJ1-2,TRBD1,-,TRBV19,CASRRDRVRGILDGYTF,TGTGCCAGTAGGAGAGACAGGGTCAGGGGCATTTTGGATGGCTACACCTTC
TRBJ1-1,TRBD1,-,TRBV3-1/TRBV3-2,CASSQAGQGQFF,TGTGCCAGCAGCCAAGCGGGACAGGGGCAATTCTTT
TRBJ1-5,-,-,TRBV29-1,CSVVGGGDQPQHF,TGCAGCGTTGTGGGGGGGGGCGACCAGCCCCAGCATTTT
TRBJ2-3,-,-,TRBV5-1,CASSPGLVRTDTQYF,TGCGCCAGCAGCCCTGGACTTGTGCGCACAGATACGCAGTATTTT
TRBJ1-1,TRBD1,-,TRBV6-5,CASSYGGQGRNTEAFF,TGTGCCAGCAGTTACGGCGGACAGGGGAGAAACACTGAAGCTTTCTTT
TRBJ2-1,-,-,TRBV11-2,CASSLGGSSAYNEQFF,TGTGCCAGCAGCTTGGGTGGGAGTTCGGCCTACAATGAGCAGTTCTTC
TRBJ2-7,TRBD2,-,TRBV5-1,CASSLDTSGTYEQYF,TGCGCCAGCAGCTTAGACACTAGCGGTACCTACGAGCAGTACTTC
TRBJ1-5,-,-,TRBV7-6,CASSSGPFNQPQHF,TGTGCCAGCAGCTCGGGACCGTTCAATCAGCCCCAGCATTTT
TRBJ2-3,TRBD2,-,TRBV3-1/TRBV3-2,CASSQLAGGPQSTDTQYF,TGTGCCAGCAGCCAACTAGCGGGAGGTCCACAAAGCACAGATACGCAGTATTTT
TRBJ2-6,-,-,TRBV7-9,CAHKGSSGANVLTF,TGTGCCCATAAAGGGAGCTCTGGGGCCAACGTCCTGACTTTC
TRBJ1-2,-,-,TRBV27,CASRPPLGTRGWDYGYTF,TGTGCCAGCAGACCACCCCTAGGGACAAGGGGATGGGACTATGGCTACACCTTC
TRBJ2-3,-,-,TRBV7-6,CASSFGGYRSDTQYF,TGTGCCAGCAGCTTTGGAGGGTATCGATCAGATACGCAGTATTTT
TRBJ2-7,TRBD2,-,TRBV7-2,CASSLYSGRAAEQYF,TGTGCCAGCAGCTTATATAGCGGGAGGGCCGCGGAGCAGTACTTC
TRBJ2-1,-,-,TRBV6-5,CASSYDSRLTYNEQFF,TGTGCCAGCAGTTACGACAGCCGGCTAACCTACAATGAGCAGTTCTTC